This TCR beta chain was retrieved from a study of blood T cell repertoires in COVID-19. Study information: The origin of the acute and convalescent COVID-19 samples was the United States, Italy and Spain. PBMCs, B-cell-depleted T cells, or T cells provided the cDNA or gDNA that made up the material.

Per the original data handling: Cell counts per sample came from amplifying reference gene primers. Sequenced by immunoSEQ multiplex PCR; TCRdb stores in-frame clones only, minus some. V and J calls and clone size are copied from that table; D and trimming were computed from the DNA. The data show approximately 37,000 clones, approximately 87% seen once. Looked up from germline, CDR1 is SGHTA and CDR2 is FQGNSA. This CDR3 is built from 18 residues. Trimming removed 7 bases at V and 0 bases at J, with 19 bases between. The chain links TRBV7-2 to TRBJ2-6; D uncertain. The specimen was peripheral blood. This clonotype was obtained from a man older than 75 with active COVID-19. The CDR3 nucleotides are TGTGCCAGCACCCTACAGCTAACCCTCCCCTCTGGGGCCAACGTCCTGACTTTC. Its protein product is CASTLQLTLPSGANVLTF.